The present TCR beta chain was sequenced within a study of CD8+CD57+ T cells in acquired aplastic anemia. Study details: Recorded DNA amounts for sorted CD4+ and CD8+ cells had an average of about 3 ug. Findings and caveats of the study: Overlapping CD8+ CDR3 repertoires of patients and controls contained about 27 shared sequences.

Turning to this clonotype: Its antigen is as yet unknown.

Genomic DNA templated the TCR beta VDJ and CDR3 profiling. Using its own MiXCR run on the reads, TCRdb lists one record per CDR3 protein. The table has over 250,000 distinct CDR3 sequences, approximately 57% seen once; the top ten hold under 1.5%. Patients included in sequencing had previously demonstrated CD8+CD57+ cell expansion by flow cytometry. The enrolled patients all had severe acquired aplastic anemia. Patients were therapy-naive when their blood was sampled. Germline values: CDR1 DFQATT, CDR2 SNEGSKA (reference sequence). The CDR3 has 11 amino acids. This sequence originates from a human donor with aplastic anemia. The sample consisted of sorted CD4+, CD8+, or CD8+CD57+ T cells (not recorded which) from PBMCs. The V call is TRBV20-1, the J call TRBJ2-7, with a weak D call TRBD2 (5 bases). The CDR3 nucleotides read TGCAGCATTAAGCGGAACTACGAGCAGTACTTC. Its protein product is CSIKRNYEQYF.